These 2 T cell receptor beta chains were sequenced from one sample in a study of CD8+CD57+ T cells in acquired aplastic anemia. The TCR beta profiling, which covered VDJ combination and CDR3 sequence, was carried out using genomic DNA as the template. MiXCR, run by TCRdb on the reads, gives a single entry per CDR3 protein. The data contain around 190,000 distinct CDR3 sequences, roughly half of them seen just once; the ten biggest clones take up approximately 15%. The sequencing input was sorted CD4+, CD8+, or CD8+CD57+ T cells (not recorded which) from PBMCs. The receptors stem from a human donor in good health, serving as a control.

The chain employs TRBV7-2 and TRBJ1-2, with TRBD1 as a possible D gene (5 bases). Germline V CDR1 and CDR2: SGHTA, FQGNSA. Trimming cost V 9 bases and J 3 bases, with 17 bases left between them. This CDR3 has 14 residues. The CDR3 here is CASSKGGTDYGYTF. CDR3 DNA: TGTGCCAGTAGTAAGGGTGGGACCGACTATGGCTACACCTTC.

Only a few counts were recorded for this clonotype. V gene TRBV10-3 combines with J gene TRBJ2-5; 9 bases align to TRBD2. There are 17 residues in the CDR3. V lost 7 bases and J lost 4; bases outside the gene matches: 16. Looked up from germline, CDR1 is ENHRY and CDR2 is SYGVKD. This chain's CDR3 is CAITAGNPGLALETQYF. The CDR3 DNA reads TGTGCCATCACTGCCGGGAATCCAGGACTAGCGTTAGAGACCCAGTACTTC.